This record looks at one T cell receptor beta chain sequence and its context. Its target is not known. The CDR3 covers 14 residues. Trimming stripped 0 bases from V and 0 bases from J, with 6 bases between. Germline assignment: CDR1 SGHRS and CDR2 YFSETQ. This sample was included in a study of CD8 T cell repertoires and HIV-1 epitope variants. Background on the study: Twenty-five autologous and known Gag and Nef epitope variant peptides each stimulated T cells separately. Controls were a CMV, EBV and flu pool, Ebola AY9, and no peptide. Autologous T cell-negative cells served as antigen-presenting cells in equal numbers. An approximately 9-day culture received IL-2, IL-7 and IL-15 on days 3 and 7.

Here immunoSEQ multiplex PCR was the method, and the copy in TCRdb shows in-frame clones only, minus some. The repertoire includes thousands of clones, about 67% of them detected once, and more than 35% sits in the top ten. The V and J genes are TRBV5-1 and TRBJ1-1; D is unclear. The sequenced sample consisted of cultured CD8+ T cells derived from PBMCs. This receptor was obtained from a male donor with HIV. For the CDR3, the DNA is TGCGCCAGCAGCTTGGGACGGGTGAACACTGAAGCTTTCTTT. Translated: CASSLGRVNTEAFF.